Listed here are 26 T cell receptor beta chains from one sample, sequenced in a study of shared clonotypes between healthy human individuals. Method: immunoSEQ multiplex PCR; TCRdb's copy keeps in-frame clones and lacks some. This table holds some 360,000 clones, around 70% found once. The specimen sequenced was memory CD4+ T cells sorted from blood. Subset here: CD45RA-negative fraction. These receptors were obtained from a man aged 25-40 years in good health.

The CDR3 region has the DNA TGTGCCAGCAGCCAAGTTCTAGGGGTGGTGAACACTGAAGCTTTCTTT. Amino acids: CASSQVLGVVNTEAFF. The V and J genes are TRBV14 and TRBJ1-1; the D gene is possibly TRBD1 (5 bases). The CDR3 has 16 amino acids. Germline V gives CDR1 SGHDN, CDR2 FVKESK. V was pared by 1 base and J by 0 bases, with 12 bases between.

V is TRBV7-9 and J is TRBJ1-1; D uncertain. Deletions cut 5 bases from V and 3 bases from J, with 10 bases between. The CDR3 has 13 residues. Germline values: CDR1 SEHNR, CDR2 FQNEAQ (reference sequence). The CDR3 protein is CASSAGRDTEAFF. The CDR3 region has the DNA TGTGCCAGCAGCGCTGGGAGGGACACTGAAGCTTTCTTT.

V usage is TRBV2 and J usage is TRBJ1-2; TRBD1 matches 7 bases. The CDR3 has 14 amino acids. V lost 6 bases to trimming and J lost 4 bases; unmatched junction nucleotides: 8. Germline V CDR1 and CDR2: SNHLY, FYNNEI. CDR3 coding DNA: TGTGCCAGCAGCGCTAACAGGGGCTTCTATGGCTACACCTTC. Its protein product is CASSANRGFYGYTF.

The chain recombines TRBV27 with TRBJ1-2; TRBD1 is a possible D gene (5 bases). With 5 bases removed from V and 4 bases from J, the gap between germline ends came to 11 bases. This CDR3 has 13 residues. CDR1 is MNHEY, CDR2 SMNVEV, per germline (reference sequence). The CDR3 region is CASSPRQSYGYTF. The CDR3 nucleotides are TGTGCCAGCAGTCCCAGACAGAGCTATGGCTACACCTTC.

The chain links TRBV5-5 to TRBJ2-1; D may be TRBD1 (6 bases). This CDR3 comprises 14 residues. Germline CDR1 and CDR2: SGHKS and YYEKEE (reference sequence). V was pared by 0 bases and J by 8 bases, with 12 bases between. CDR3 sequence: CASSLAQGIDEQFF. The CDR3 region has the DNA TGTGCCAGCAGCTTGGCCCAGGGGATCGATGAGCAGTTCTTC.

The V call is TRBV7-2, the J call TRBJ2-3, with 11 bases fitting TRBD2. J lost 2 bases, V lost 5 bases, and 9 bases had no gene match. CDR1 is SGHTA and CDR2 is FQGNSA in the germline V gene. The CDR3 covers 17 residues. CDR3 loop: CASSALGLAGSTDTQYF. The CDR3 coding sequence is TGTGCCAGCAGCGCCCTCGGACTAGCGGGCTCCACAGATACGCAGTATTTT.

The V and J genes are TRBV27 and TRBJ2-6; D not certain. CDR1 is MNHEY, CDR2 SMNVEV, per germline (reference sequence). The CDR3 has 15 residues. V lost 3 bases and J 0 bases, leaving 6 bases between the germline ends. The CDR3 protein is CASSFVVSGANVLTF. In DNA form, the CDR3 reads TGTGCCAGCAGTTTTGTTGTCTCTGGGGCCAACGTCCTGACTTTC.

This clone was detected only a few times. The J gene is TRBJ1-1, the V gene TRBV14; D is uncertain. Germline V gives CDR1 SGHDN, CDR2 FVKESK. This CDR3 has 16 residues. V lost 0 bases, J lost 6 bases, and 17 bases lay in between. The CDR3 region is CASSQEWRYDGAEAFF. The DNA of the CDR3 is TGTGCCAGCAGCCAAGAATGGAGATACGACGGCGCTGAAGCTTTCTTT.

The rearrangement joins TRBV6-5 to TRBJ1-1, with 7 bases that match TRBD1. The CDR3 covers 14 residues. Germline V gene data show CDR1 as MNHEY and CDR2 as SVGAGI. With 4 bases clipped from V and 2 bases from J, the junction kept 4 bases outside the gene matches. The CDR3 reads CASSSQGSNTEAFF. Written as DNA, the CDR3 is TGTGCCAGCAGTTCACAGGGGTCAAACACTGAAGCTTTCTTT.

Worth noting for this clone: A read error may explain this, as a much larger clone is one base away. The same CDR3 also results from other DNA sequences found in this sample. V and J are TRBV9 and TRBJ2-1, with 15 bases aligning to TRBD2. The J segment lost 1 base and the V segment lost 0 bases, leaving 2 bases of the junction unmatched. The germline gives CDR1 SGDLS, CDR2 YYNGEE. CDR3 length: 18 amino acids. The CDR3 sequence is CASSVAGLAGGSYNEQFF. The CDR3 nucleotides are TGTGCCAGCAGCGTAGCTGGACTAGCGGGAGGGTCCTACAATGAGCAGTTCTTC. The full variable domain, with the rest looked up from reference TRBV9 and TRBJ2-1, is DSGVTQTPKHLITATGQRVTLRCSPRSGDLSVYWYQQSLDQGLQFLIQYYNGEERAKGNILERFSAQQFPDLHSELNLSSLELGDSALYFCASSVAGLAGGSYNEQFFGPGTRLTVL.

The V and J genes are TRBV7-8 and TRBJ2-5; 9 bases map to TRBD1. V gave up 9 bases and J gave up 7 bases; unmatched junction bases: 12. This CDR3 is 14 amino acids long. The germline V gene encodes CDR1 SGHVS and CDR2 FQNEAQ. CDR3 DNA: TGTGCCAGTAGACGGGACAGGGTCGATGGGACCCAGTACTTC. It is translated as CASRRDRVDGTQYF. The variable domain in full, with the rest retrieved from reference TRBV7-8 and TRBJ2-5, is GAGVSQSPRYKVAKRGQDVALRCDPISGHVSLFWYQQALGQGPEFLTYFQNEAQLDKSGLPSDRFFAERPEGSVSTLKIQRTQQEDSAVYLCASRRDRVDGTQYFGPGTRLLVL.

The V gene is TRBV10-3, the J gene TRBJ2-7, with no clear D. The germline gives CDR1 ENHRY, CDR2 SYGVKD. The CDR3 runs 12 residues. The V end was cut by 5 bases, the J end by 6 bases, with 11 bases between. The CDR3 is CAISRTGFEQYF. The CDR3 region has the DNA TGTGCCATCAGTCGTACGGGTTTCGAGCAGTACTTC.

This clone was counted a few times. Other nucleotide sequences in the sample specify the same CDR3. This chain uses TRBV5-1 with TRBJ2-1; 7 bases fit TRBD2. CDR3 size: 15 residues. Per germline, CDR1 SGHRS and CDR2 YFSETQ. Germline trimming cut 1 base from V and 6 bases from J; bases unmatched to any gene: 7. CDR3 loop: CASSLSSRTSNEQFF. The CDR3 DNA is TGCGCCAGCAGCTTGAGCTCGAGGACTAGCAATGAGCAGTTCTTC.

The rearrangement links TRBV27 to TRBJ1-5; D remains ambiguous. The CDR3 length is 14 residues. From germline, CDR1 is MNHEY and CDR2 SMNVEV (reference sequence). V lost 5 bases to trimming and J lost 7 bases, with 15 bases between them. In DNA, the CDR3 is TGTGCCAGCAGTCCTCGGCAGGAATGGCAGCCCCAGCATTTT. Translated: CASSPRQEWQPQHF.

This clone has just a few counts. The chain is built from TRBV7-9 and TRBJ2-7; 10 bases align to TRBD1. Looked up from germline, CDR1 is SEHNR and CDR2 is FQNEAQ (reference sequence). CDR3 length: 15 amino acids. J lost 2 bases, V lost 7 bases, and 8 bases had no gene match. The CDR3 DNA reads TGTGCCAGCACAATTGGACAGGGGGTCCCCTACGAGCAGTACTTC. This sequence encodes CASTIGQGVPYEQYF.

CDR3 sequence reads: CASSPRTGFPQPQHF. The CDR3 region has the DNA TGTGCCAGCAGCCCGAGGACAGGTTTCCCTCAGCCCCAGCATTTT. The rearrangement links TRBV7-2 to TRBJ1-5; 7 nucleotides match TRBD1. CDR3 size: 15 residues. Germline loops: CDR1 SGHTA, CDR2 FQGNSA. The junction had 10 bases not matched to a gene; V was cut back by 5 bases and J by 6 bases.

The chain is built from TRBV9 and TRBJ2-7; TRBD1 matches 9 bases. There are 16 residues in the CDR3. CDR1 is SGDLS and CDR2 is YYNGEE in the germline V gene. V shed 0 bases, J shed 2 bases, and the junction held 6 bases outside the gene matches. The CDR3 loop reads CASSVGGQGRAYEQYF. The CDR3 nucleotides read TGTGCCAGCAGCGTAGGGGGACAGGGACGGGCCTACGAGCAGTACTTC.

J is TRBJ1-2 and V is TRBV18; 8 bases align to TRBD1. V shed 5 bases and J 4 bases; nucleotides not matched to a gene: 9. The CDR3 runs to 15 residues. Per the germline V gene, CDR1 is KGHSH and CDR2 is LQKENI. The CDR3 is CASSTGTGNSYGYTF. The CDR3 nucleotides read TGTGCCAGCTCAACGGGGACAGGCAATAGCTATGGCTACACCTTC.

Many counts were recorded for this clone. CDR3 loop: CASSLSAGGSGANVLTF. The CDR3 DNA reads TGTGCCAGCAGCTTAAGTGCAGGAGGGTCTGGGGCCAACGTCCTGACTTTC. This chain uses TRBV11-3 with TRBJ2-6, with a weak D call TRBD2 (6 bases). V lost 2 bases to trimming and J lost 1 base, with 12 bases between them. This CDR3 region has 17 residues. Germline CDR1 SGHNT, CDR2 YENEEA.

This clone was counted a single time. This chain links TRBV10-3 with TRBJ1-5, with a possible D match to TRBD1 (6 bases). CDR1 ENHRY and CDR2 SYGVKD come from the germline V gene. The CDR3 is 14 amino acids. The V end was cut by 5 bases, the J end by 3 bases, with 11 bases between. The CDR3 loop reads CAISRSGDNQPQHF. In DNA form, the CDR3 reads TGTGCCATCAGTAGATCAGGGGACAATCAGCCCCAGCATTTT.

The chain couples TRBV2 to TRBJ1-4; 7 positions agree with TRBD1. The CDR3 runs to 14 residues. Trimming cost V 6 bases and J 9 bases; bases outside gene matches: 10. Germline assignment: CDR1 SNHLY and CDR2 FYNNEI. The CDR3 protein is CASRPGTEAQKLFF. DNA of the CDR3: TGTGCCAGCAGGCCCGGGACAGAGGCCCAAAAACTGTTTTTT.

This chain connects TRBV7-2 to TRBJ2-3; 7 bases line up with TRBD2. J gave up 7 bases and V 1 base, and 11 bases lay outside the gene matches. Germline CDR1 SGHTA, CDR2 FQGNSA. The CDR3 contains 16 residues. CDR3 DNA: TGTGCCAGCAGCTTAGGACTAGCCCCCGCCCCGTATACGCAGTATTTT. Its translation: CASSLGLAPAPYTQYF.

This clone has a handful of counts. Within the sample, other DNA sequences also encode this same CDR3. CDR3 in amino acids: CASSVGRTLAKNIQYF. The CDR3 DNA is TGTGCCAGCAGCGTAGGTCGAACCCTAGCCAAAAACATTCAGTACTTC. The rearrangement uses TRBV9 and TRBJ2-4; D not resolved. This CDR3 comprises 16 residues. Deletions cut 0 bases from V and 0 bases from J, with 10 bases between. Germline CDR1 SGDLS, CDR2 YYNGEE.

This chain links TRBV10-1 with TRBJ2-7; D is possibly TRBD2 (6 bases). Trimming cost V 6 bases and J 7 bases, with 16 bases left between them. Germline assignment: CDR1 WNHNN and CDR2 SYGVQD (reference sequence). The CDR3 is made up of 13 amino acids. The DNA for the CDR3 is TGCGCCAGCAGCCCGGGCCTCAGCGGGGAGCAGTACTTC. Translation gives CASSPGLSGEQYF.

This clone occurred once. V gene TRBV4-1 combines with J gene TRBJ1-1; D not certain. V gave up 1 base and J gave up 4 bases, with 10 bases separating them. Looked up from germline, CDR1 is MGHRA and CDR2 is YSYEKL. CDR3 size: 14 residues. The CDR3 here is CASSQGEIGTEAFF. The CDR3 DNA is TGCGCCAGCAGCCAAGGGGAAATTGGCACTGAAGCTTTCTTT.

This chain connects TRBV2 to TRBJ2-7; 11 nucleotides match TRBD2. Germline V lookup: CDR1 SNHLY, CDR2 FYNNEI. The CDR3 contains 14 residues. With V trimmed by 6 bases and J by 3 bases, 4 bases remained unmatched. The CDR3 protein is CASSPTSGSYEQYF. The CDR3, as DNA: TGTGCCAGCAGCCCCACTAGCGGGAGCTACGAGCAGTACTTC.